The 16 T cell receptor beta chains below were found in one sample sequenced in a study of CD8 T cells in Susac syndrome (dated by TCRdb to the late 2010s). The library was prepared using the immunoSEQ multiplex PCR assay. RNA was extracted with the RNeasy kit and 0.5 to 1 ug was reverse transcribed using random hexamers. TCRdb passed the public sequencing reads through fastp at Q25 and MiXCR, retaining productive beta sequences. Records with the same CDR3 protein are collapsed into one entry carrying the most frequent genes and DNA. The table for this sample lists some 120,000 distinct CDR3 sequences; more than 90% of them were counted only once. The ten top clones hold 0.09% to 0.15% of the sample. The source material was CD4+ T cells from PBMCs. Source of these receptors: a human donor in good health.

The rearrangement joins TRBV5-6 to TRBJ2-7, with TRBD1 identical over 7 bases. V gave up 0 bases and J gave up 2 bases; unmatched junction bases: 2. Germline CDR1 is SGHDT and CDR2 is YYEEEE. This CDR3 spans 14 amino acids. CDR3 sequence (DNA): TGTGCCAGCAGCTTGGTAGGACAGGCCTACGAGCAGTACTTC. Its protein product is CASSLVGQAYEQYF.

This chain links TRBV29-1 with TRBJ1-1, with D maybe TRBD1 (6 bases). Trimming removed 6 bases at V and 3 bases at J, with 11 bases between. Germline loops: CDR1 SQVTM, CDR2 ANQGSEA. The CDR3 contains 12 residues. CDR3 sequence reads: CSVNRADTEAFF. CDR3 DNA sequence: TGCAGCGTCAACAGGGCTGACACTGAAGCTTTCTTT.

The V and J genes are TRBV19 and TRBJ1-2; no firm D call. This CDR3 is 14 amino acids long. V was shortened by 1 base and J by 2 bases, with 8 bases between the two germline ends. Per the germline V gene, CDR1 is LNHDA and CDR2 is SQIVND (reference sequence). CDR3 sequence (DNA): TGTGCCAGTAGTATAGGGTCAACCAACTATGGCTACACCTTC. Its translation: CASSIGSTNYGYTF.

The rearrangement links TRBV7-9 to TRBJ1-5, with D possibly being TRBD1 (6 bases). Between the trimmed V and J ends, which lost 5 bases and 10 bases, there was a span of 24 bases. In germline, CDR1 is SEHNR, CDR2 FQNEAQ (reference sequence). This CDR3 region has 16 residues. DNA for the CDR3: TGTGCCAGCAGCCATCTGACAGGTTCCCGAAGGGGTCCCCAGCATTTT. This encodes CASSHLTGSRRGPQHF.

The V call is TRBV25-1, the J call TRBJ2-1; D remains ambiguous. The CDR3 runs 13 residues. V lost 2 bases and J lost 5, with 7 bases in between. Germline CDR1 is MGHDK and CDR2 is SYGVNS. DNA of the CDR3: TGTGCCAGCAGTGAAGTCAAACACAATGAGCAGTTCTTC. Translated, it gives CASSEVKHNEQFF.

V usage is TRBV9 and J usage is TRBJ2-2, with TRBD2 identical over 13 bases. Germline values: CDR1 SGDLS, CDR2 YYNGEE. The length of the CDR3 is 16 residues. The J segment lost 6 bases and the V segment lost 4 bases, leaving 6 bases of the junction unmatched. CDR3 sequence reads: CASSSLAGGPPGELFF. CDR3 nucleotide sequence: TGTGCCAGCAGCTCACTAGCGGGAGGGCCCCCCGGGGAGCTGTTTTTT.

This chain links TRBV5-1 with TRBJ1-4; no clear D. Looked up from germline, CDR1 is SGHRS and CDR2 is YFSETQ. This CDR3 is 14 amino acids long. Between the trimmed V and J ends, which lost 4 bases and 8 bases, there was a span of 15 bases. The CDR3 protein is CASSPSGGPEKLFF. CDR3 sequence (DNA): TGCGCCAGCAGCCCGAGCGGTGGGCCAGAAAAACTGTTTTTT.

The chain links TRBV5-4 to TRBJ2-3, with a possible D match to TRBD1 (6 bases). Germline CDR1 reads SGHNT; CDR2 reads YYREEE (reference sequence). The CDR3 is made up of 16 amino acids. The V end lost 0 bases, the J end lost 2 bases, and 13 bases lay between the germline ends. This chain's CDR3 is CASSLAGTSFTDTQYF. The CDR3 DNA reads TGTGCCAGCAGCTTGGCGGGGACATCCTTCACAGATACGCAGTATTTT.

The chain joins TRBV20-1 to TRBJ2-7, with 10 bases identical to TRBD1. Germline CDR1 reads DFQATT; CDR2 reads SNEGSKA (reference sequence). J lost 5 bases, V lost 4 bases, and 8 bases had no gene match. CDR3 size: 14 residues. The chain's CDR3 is CSATGTGDIHEQYF. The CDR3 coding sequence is TGCAGTGCTACAGGGACAGGGGATATCCACGAGCAGTACTTC.

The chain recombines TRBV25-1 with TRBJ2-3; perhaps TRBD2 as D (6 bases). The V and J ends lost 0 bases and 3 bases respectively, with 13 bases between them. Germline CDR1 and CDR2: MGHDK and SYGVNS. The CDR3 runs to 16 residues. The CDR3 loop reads CASSEYGLLGTDTQYF. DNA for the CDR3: TGTGCCAGCAGTGAATATGGACTATTGGGGACAGATACGCAGTATTTT.

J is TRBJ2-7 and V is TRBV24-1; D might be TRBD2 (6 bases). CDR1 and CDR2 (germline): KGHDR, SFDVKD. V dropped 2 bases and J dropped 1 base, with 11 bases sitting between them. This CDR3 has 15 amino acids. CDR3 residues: CATSDSGGESYEQYF. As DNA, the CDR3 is TGTGCCACCAGTGATTCTGGCGGGGAATCCTACGAGCAGTACTTC.

The CDR3 reads CASSHLLAGSQEQFF. In DNA, the CDR3 is TGTGCCAGCAGCCACCTACTAGCGGGTTCACAAGAGCAGTTCTTC. The chain recombines TRBV3-1 with TRBJ2-1; 9 positions match TRBD2. Germline CDR1 reads LGHDT; CDR2 reads YNNKEL (reference sequence). This CDR3 region has 15 residues. Trimming at V came to 3 bases and at J to 10 bases, leaving 10 bases not matched to a gene.

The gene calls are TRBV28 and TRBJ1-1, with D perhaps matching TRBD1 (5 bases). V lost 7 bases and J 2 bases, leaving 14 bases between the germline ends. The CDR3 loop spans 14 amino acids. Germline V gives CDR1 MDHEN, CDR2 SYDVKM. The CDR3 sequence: CASTRGTDNTEAFF. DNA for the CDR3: TGTGCCAGCACCCGCGGGACGGACAACACTGAAGCTTTCTTT.

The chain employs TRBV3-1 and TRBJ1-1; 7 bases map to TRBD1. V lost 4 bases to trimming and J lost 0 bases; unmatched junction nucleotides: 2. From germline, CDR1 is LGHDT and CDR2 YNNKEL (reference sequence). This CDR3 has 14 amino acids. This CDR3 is CASSRTGLNTEAFF. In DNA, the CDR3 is TGTGCCAGCAGCCGGACAGGTTTGAACACTGAAGCTTTCTTT.

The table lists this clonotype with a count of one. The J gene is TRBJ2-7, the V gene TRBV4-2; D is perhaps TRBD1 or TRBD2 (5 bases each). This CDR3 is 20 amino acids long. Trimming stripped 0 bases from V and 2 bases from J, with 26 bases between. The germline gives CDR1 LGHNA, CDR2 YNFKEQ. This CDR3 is CASSQEGSRGMDNRPYEQYF. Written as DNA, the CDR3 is TGTGCCAGCAGCCAAGAGGGGAGCCGGGGAATGGACAATCGTCCCTACGAGCAGTACTTC.

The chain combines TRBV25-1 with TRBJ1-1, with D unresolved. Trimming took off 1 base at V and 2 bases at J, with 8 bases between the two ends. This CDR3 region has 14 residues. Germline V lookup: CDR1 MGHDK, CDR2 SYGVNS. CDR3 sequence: CASSEFTVNTEAFF. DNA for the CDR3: TGTGCCAGCAGTGAATTTACCGTTAACACTGAAGCTTTCTTT.